A single sample is the source of the 27 T cell receptor beta chains below, sequenced in a study of memory CD4+ T cells and cytomegalovirus serostatus. The sort gate was single viable CD3+CD4+CD8-CD45RO+ cells for memory CD4+ T cells. Profiling relied on immunoSEQ multiplex PCR, and the TCRdb table lists in-frame clones only, not all of them. This table holds 48,000 or so clones, roughly 78% found once. Sequencing was carried out using memory CD4+ T cells from blood. The receptors were sampled from an adult in good health and CMV-seronegative.

CDR3 sequence (DNA): TGCGCCAGCAGCCAGGATCCACCCGGGACCGTCGGGTCACCCCTCCACTTT. This codes for CASSQDPPGTVGSPLHF. The chain recombines TRBV5-1 with TRBJ1-6; D perhaps matches TRBD1 (5 bases). There are 17 residues in the CDR3. Germline V gives CDR1 SGHRS, CDR2 YFSETQ. V was cut by 4 bases and J by 10 bases, with 24 bases left in between.

This sequence joins TRBV11-3 and TRBJ2-5; 10 bases are a match to TRBD1. J was trimmed by 4 bases and V by 4 bases; bases with no gene match: 6. CDR1 and CDR2 (germline): SGHNT, YENEEA. The CDR3 is made up of 15 amino acids. CDR3: CASSYGQGDGETQYF. CDR3 coding DNA: TGTGCCAGCAGCTACGGACAGGGGGATGGAGAGACCCAGTACTTC.

Notes on this clone: Other DNA sequences from this sample encode an identical CDR3 as well. The V gene is TRBV5-1, the J gene TRBJ2-6; D is undetermined. Germline CDR1 and CDR2: SGHRS and YFSETQ. V lost 0 bases and J lost 0, with 7 bases in between. The CDR3 is 16 residues long. The DNA of the CDR3 is TGCGCCAGCAGCTTGGGACTCACCTCTGGGGCCAACGTCCTGACTTTC. This codes for CASSLGLTSGANVLTF.

This clone has a handful of counts. The chain has TRBV19 and TRBJ1-1; possibly TRBD1 for D (6 bases). V lost 9 bases and J 1 base, leaving 15 bases between the germline ends. Germline V gene lookup returns CDR1 LNHDA and CDR2 SQIVND (reference sequence). The CDR3 covers 14 residues. CDR3 amino acids: CASAGHSGNTEAFF. The CDR3 bases are TGTGCCAGCGCGGGACATTCCGGGAACACTGAAGCTTTCTTT.

The gene calls are TRBV11-2 and TRBJ1-2; tentatively, D is TRBD1 (5 bases). This CDR3 comprises 16 residues. Deletions cut 4 bases from V and 4 bases from J, with 19 bases between. CDR1 and CDR2 from the germline V gene are SGHAT and FQNNGV. Here the CDR3 reads CASSSHPDKSLYGYTF. The CDR3 DNA reads as TGTGCCAGCAGCTCTCACCCGGACAAGAGCCTCTATGGCTACACCTTC.

The V gene is TRBV29-1, the J gene TRBJ1-4; tentatively, D is TRBD1 (6 bases). Germline V CDR1 and CDR2: SQVTM, ANQGSEA. V was trimmed by 2 bases and J by 8 bases, leaving 15 bases between them. The CDR3 loop spans 14 amino acids. The CDR3 coding sequence is TGCAGCGTTGAATCATTAGTAGGGGGGGAAAAACTGTTTTTT. Translation gives CSVESLVGGEKLFF. Combining the CDR3 with reference TRBV29-1 and TRBJ1-4 gives the whole variable domain SAVISQKPSRDICQRGTSLTIQCQVDSQVTMMFWYRQQPGQSLTLIATANQGSEATYESGFVIDKFPISRPNLTFSTLTVSNMSPEDSSIYLCSVESLVGGEKLFFGSGTQLSVL.

V gene TRBV10-3 combines with J gene TRBJ2-7; 7 bases map to TRBD2. The CDR3 has 14 amino acids. V trimming: 4 bases; J trimming: 2 bases; junction bases outside the gene matches: 5. Germline V lookup: CDR1 ENHRY, CDR2 SYGVKD. This CDR3 reads CAISAGGGAYEQYF. The CDR3 nucleotides read TGTGCCATCAGTGCCGGTGGGGGGGCCTACGAGCAGTACTTC.

The chain links TRBV6-1 to TRBJ2-7, with D unclear. CDR3 size: 14 residues. Deletions cut 4 bases from V and 1 base from J, with 11 bases between. Germline loops: CDR1 MNHNS, CDR2 SASEGT. CDR3 loop: CASSGHDTSYEQYF. CDR3 nucleotide sequence: TGTGCCAGCAGTGGGCACGACACGTCCTACGAGCAGTACTTC.

V gene TRBV18 combines with J gene TRBJ1-2; D possibly corresponds to TRBD1 (5 bases). Trimming shortened V by 5 bases and J by 4 bases, and 14 bases separated the two germline ends. The CDR3 contains 14 residues. CDR1 KGHSH and CDR2 LQKENI come from the germline V gene. CDR3 loop: CASSSGHSAYGYTF. In DNA form, the CDR3 reads TGTGCCAGCTCATCAGGACATAGCGCCTATGGCTACACCTTC.

The chain has TRBV20-1 and TRBJ2-1; the D is unclear. V lost 5 bases and J 5 bases, leaving 4 bases between the germline ends. CDR1 is DFQATT and CDR2 is SNEGSKA in the germline V gene (reference sequence). The CDR3 covers 10 residues. Written as DNA, the CDR3 is TGCAGTGCTCTGGACAATGAGCAGTTCTTC. Amino acid sequence: CSALDNEQFF.

The rearrangement joins TRBV6-6 to TRBJ1-1; 7 nucleotides align to TRBD1. CDR1 and CDR2 (germline): MNHNY, SVGAGI (reference sequence). This CDR3 contains 16 residues. V lost 0 bases and J lost 3; bases outside the gene matches: 7. CDR3 sequence reads: CASSYSIFQGDTEAFF. DNA of the CDR3: TGTGCCAGCAGTTACTCGATTTTTCAGGGGGACACTGAAGCTTTCTTT.

The sample holds a few counts of this clone. The chain carries TRBV27 and TRBJ1-5; TRBD1 aligns across 7 bases. The trim removed 4 bases at V and 4 bases at J, leaving 4 bases unmatched. CDR1 and CDR2 (germline): MNHEY, SMNVEV (reference sequence). The length of the CDR3 is 14 residues. The CDR3 loop is CASSSRQGNQPQHF. CDR3 bases: TGTGCCAGCAGTTCCAGACAGGGTAATCAGCCCCAGCATTTT.

The chain carries TRBV28 and TRBJ1-1; D ambiguous. Germline V gene data show CDR1 as MDHEN and CDR2 as SYDVKM. The CDR3 covers 15 residues. Trimming stripped 1 base from V and 6 bases from J, with 15 bases between. CDR3 DNA: TGTGCCAGCAGTTTATTAGCGCGACATGAAGCTGAAGCTTTCTTT. Protein sequence: CASSLLARHEAEAFF.

This clone was observed a few times. V usage is TRBV2 and J usage is TRBJ2-7; 7 nucleotides align to TRBD2. The CDR3 has 12 residues. CDR1 is SNHLY and CDR2 is FYNNEI in the germline V gene. J gave up 2 bases and V 8 bases, and 3 bases lay outside the gene matches. The CDR3 sequence is CASAGEPYEQYF. CDR3 DNA sequence: TGTGCCAGCGCGGGGGAACCCTACGAGCAGTACTTC. The variable domain in full, with the rest retrieved from reference TRBV2 and TRBJ2-7, is EPEVTQTPSHQVTQMGQEVILRCVPISNHLYFYWYRQILGQKVEFLVSFYNNEISEKSEIFDDQFSVERPDGSNFTLKIRSTKLEDSAMYFCASAGEPYEQYFGPGTRLTVT.

This clone is medium-sized within its sample. This sequence joins TRBV19 and TRBJ1-5, with a tentative D call TRBD1 (5 bases). Germline V gene lookup returns CDR1 LNHDA and CDR2 SQIVND (reference sequence). This CDR3 spans 14 amino acids. V was shortened by 3 bases and J by 7 bases, with 13 bases between the two germline ends. The CDR3 DNA sequence: TGTGCCAGTAGTATGTCGGGGGTCGGGCAGCCCCAGCATTTT. This translates into CASSMSGVGQPQHF.

This clone was seen a few times. The J gene is TRBJ2-7, the V gene TRBV7-9; D is perhaps TRBD1 (6 bases). The germline V gene encodes CDR1 SEHNR and CDR2 FQNEAQ (reference sequence). There are 14 residues in the CDR3. V lost 8 bases to trimming and J lost 0 bases, with 14 bases between them. CDR3 sequence: CASSYRESSYEQYF. In nucleotides, the CDR3 is TGTGCCAGCTCATACAGGGAGAGCTCCTACGAGCAGTACTTC.

The CDR3 nucleotides are TGTGCCAGCAGCTCAACTCGGAGATCGGTCTCCTACGAGCAGTACTTC. Amino acids: CASSSTRRSVSYEQYF. The chain is built from TRBV7-6 and TRBJ2-7; D not certain. The germline V gene has CDR1 SGHVS and CDR2 FNYEAQ. Trimming took 4 bases from V and 0 from J, leaving 16 bases between them. The CDR3 is 16 residues long.

This CDR3 is CASSLGTQTMNTEAFF. Written as DNA, the CDR3 is TGCGCCAGCAGCCTCGGCACACAGACGATGAACACTGAAGCTTTCTTT. The rearrangement links TRBV5-1 to TRBJ1-1; D unresolved. The CDR3 runs to 16 residues. Germline assignment: CDR1 SGHRS and CDR2 YFSETQ. The V end lost 4 bases, the J end lost 0 bases, and 16 bases lay between the germline ends.

To note about this clone: The junction departs from the called germline gene at one end, perhaps through a read error. The chain employs TRBV6-5 and TRBJ2-2; 11 nucleotides align to TRBD2. The CDR3 is 16 residues long. Germline V gene data show CDR1 as MNHEY and CDR2 as SVGAGI. The CDR3 region is CASSSASGRRSGELFF. Written as DNA, the CDR3 is TGTGCCAGTAGTTCAGCTAGCGGGAGGAGGTCCGGGGAGCTGTTTTTT.

V and J are TRBV2 and TRBJ2-7; 8 bases align to TRBD2. Trimming removed 4 bases from V and 3 bases from J; junction bases left unmatched: 5. The CDR3 has 14 amino acids. Looked up from germline, CDR1 is SNHLY and CDR2 is FYNNEI. CDR3 loop: CASSVAGGNYEQYF. DNA of the CDR3: TGTGCCAGCAGTGTGGCGGGAGGTAACTACGAGCAGTACTTC.

This clone was observed a single time. This rearrangement joins TRBV7-2 to TRBJ2-7; D possibly corresponds to TRBD2 (5 bases). V lost 6 bases, J lost 6 bases, and 18 bases lay in between. CDR1 and CDR2 from the germline V gene are SGHTA and FQGNSA. This CDR3 is built from 14 residues. CDR3 DNA sequence: TGTGCCAGCAGGCCAGCCGGGAACGTCCTCGAGCAGTACTTC. It translates to CASRPAGNVLEQYF.

The chain has TRBV30 and TRBJ2-7; 8 bases agree with TRBD1. Germline lookup yields CDR1 GTSNPN and CDR2 SVGIG (reference sequence). The CDR3 consists of 14 residues. Losses at the gene ends were 4 bases for V and 4 bases for J; bases not matched to a gene: 9. The CDR3 DNA is TGTGCCTGGACCGACCAAGGACAGGGTTACGAGCAGTACTTC. This translates into CAWTDQGQGYEQYF.

The chain couples TRBV5-1 to TRBJ1-2, with D tentatively TRBD1 (5 bases). This CDR3 has 14 residues. CDR1 is SGHRS and CDR2 is YFSETQ in the germline V gene. With 4 bases removed from V and 3 bases from J, the gap between germline ends came to 13 bases. In DNA form, the CDR3 reads TGCGCCAGCAGCCCTCGGGGGGATGACTATGGCTACACCTTC. Translated: CASSPRGDDYGYTF.

The V and J genes are TRBV19 and TRBJ1-6; D gene ambiguous. Germline-derived CDR1 and CDR2 are LNHDA and SQIVND (reference sequence). The CDR3 runs 15 residues. V lost 6 bases and J 8 bases, leaving 17 bases between the germline ends. This CDR3 is CASRPEPTGDSPLHF. The CDR3 DNA sequence: TGTGCCAGTAGACCCGAGCCTACCGGGGATTCACCCCTCCACTTT.

The CDR3 DNA reads as TGTGCCAGCAGCTTATTGGGCCCCGAGGGCACAGATACGCAGTATTTT. It codes for CASSLLGPEGTDTQYF. The chain has TRBV7-9 and TRBJ2-3; D is unresolved. V gave up 2 bases and J gave up 1 base, with 13 bases separating them. The CDR3 covers 16 residues. Germline values: CDR1 SEHNR, CDR2 FQNEAQ (reference sequence). The full variable domain, rest sourced from reference TRBV7-9 and TRBJ2-3, is DTGVSQNPRHKITKRGQNVTFRCDPISEHNRLYWYRQTLGQGPEFLTYFQNEAQLEKSRLLSDRFSAERPKGSFSTLEIQRTEQGDSAMYLCASSLLGPEGTDTQYFGPGTRLTVL.

Only one count was recorded for this clone. The chain employs TRBV5-1 and TRBJ2-3, with TRBD1 identical over 9 bases. The germline gives CDR1 SGHRS, CDR2 YFSETQ. The CDR3 has 15 amino acids. V lost 9 bases to trimming and J lost 3 bases; unmatched junction nucleotides: 11. CDR3 bases: TGCGCCACCCAGGAGGGGACAGGGTTGACAGATACGCAGTATTTT. This encodes CATQEGTGLTDTQYF.

The rearrangement links TRBV28 to TRBJ2-5; D gene uncertain. The CDR3 has 16 residues. Germline CDR1 is MDHEN and CDR2 is SYDVKM. V gave up 3 bases and J gave up 2 bases, with 16 bases separating them. The CDR3 protein is CASSLSEAAEQETQYF. The CDR3 coding sequence is TGTGCCAGCAGTTTGAGTGAGGCGGCTGAACAAGAGACCCAGTACTTC.